The 26 T cell receptor beta chains given below trace back to one sample, sequenced in a study of siplizumab effects on memory and regulatory T cells (dated by TCRdb to the late 2010s). Preparation of the library involved the immunoSEQ multiplex PCR assay. The table comes from immuneACCESS by way of TCRdb, which keeps in-frame sequences with V and J called. Part of the clones is missing from these tables; in studies checked, under half for an unresolved V gene and the rest for unknown reasons. The table for this sample lists 70,000 to 95,000 clones; more than 95% of them were counted only once. The leading ten clones occupy approximately 0.031% of the sample. Sequencing input: naive CD4+ T cells sorted from blood. This specimen's cell subset or site label, interpreted: unstimulated naive T cells. Source of these receptors: a human donor in good health.

This chain uses TRBV5-4 with TRBJ2-3; D remains unclear. Trimming removed 4 bases at V and 1 base at J, with 4 bases between. Looked up from germline, CDR1 is SGHNT and CDR2 is YYREEE (reference sequence). The CDR3 runs 12 residues. The CDR3 loop is CASSTGTDTQYF. The DNA for the CDR3 is TGTGCCAGCAGCACTGGCACAGATACGCAGTATTTT.

This rearrangement joins TRBV11-2 to TRBJ2-7; weak D call: TRBD2 (5 bases). Germline lookup yields CDR1 SGHAT and CDR2 FQNNGV. V was cut by 5 bases and J by 1 base, with 9 bases left in between. CDR3 length equals 13 residues. The CDR3 DNA sequence: TGTGCCAGCAGCCCAACTAGTTCCTACGAGCAGTACTTC. This sequence encodes CASSPTSSYEQYF. The full variable domain, its missing parts supplied by reference TRBV11-2 and TRBJ2-7, is EAGVAQSPRYKIIEKRQSVAFWCNPISGHATLYWYQQILGQGPKLLIQFQNNGVVDDSQLPKDRFSAERLKGVDSTLKIQPAKLEDSAVYLCASSPTSSYEQYFGPGTRLTVT.

V is TRBV7-9 and J is TRBJ2-5; 12 nucleotides line up with TRBD2. The CDR3 consists of 17 residues. CDR1 and CDR2 (germline): SEHNR, FQNEAQ (reference sequence). V trimming: 5 bases; J trimming: 2 bases; junction bases outside the gene matches: 9. CDR3 DNA sequence: TGTGCCAGCAGCCTCAGGGCCCTAGCGGGGGGGCAAGAGACCCAGTACTTC. It encodes CASSLRALAGGQETQYF.

To note about this clone: The junction does not match germline at one end; this may be a read error. The chain uses TRBV7-9 and TRBJ2-2; D may correspond to TRBD1 or TRBD2 (5 bases each). The CDR3 runs to 13 residues. Germline V gene data show CDR1 as SEHNR and CDR2 as FQNEAQ (reference sequence). The CDR3 loop is CASSTGPTEELFF. The CDR3, as DNA: TGTGCCAGCAGCACGGGACCTACCGAGGAGCTGTTTTTT. Full variable domain (outside the CDR3, taken from reference TRBV7-9 and TRBJ2-2): DTGVSQNPRHKITKRGQNVTFRCDPISEHNRLYWYRQTLGQGPEFLTYFQNEAQLEKSRLLSDRFSAERPKGSFSTLEIQRTEQGDSAMYLCASSTGPTEELFFGEGSRLTVL.

The CDR3 reads CASSPQGASSPLHF. The CDR3 nucleotides are TGCGCCAGCAGCCCCCAGGGGGCGTCCTCACCCCTCCACTTT. The chain recombines TRBV4-3 with TRBJ1-6, with 8 bases identical to TRBD1. Trimming at V came to 4 bases and at J to 10 bases, leaving 6 bases not matched to a gene. This CDR3 is built from 14 residues. From germline, CDR1 is LGHNA and CDR2 YSLEER.

The chain is built from TRBV5-4 and TRBJ2-7; 9 positions agree with TRBD1. Germline CDR1 and CDR2: SGHNT and YYREEE (reference sequence). Trimming took 1 base from V and 7 from J; bases not matched to a gene: 12. This CDR3 is 16 amino acids long. CDR3 sequence reads: CASSLWGTGSSREQYF. CDR3 sequence (DNA): TGTGCCAGCAGCTTGTGGGGGACAGGGTCGAGTAGAGAGCAGTACTTC.

The CDR3 sequence is CASTGTLGETQYF. Here the CDR3 DNA reads TGTGCCAGTACGGGAACCTTAGGAGAGACCCAGTACTTC. This chain links TRBV19 with TRBJ2-5, with D perhaps matching TRBD2 (5 bases). The V end lost 7 bases, the J end lost 4 bases, and 13 bases lay between the germline ends. Germline lookup yields CDR1 LNHDA and CDR2 SQIVND (reference sequence). CDR3 length: 13 amino acids.

This clone came up once. It is likely a read error, because the conserved phenylalanine at the end of the CDR3 is missing. This sequence joins TRBV5-6 and TRBJ1-1; D uncertain. Germline V CDR1 and CDR2: SGHDT, YYEEEE. The CDR3 runs 13 residues. V shed 1 base and J shed 0 bases, with 4 bases lying between them. The CDR3: CASSLKVNTEAFL. CDR3 nucleotides: TGTGCCAGCAGCTTGAAGGTGAACACTGAAGCTTTCCTT.

The chain couples TRBV28 to TRBJ2-5, with TRBD2 matching 8 bases. Germline assignment: CDR1 MDHEN and CDR2 SYDVKM. This CDR3 has 14 residues. The trim removed 4 bases at V and 3 bases at J, leaving 4 bases unmatched. Here the CDR3 reads CASSSGTREETQYF. CDR3 in DNA: TGTGCCAGCAGTTCGGGGACTAGGGAAGAGACCCAGTACTTC.

This sequence joins TRBV11-2 and TRBJ1-2; tentative D call: TRBD1 (5 bases). Germline lookup yields CDR1 SGHAT and CDR2 FQNNGV. V gave up 5 bases and J gave up 7 bases, with 20 bases separating them. This CDR3 spans 15 amino acids. CDR3 sequence: CASSPYRGKEGGYTF. The CDR3 DNA reads TGTGCCAGCAGCCCGTACCGGGGCAAGGAGGGTGGCTACACCTTC.

The chain joins TRBV19 to TRBJ1-5; 7 bases align to TRBD1. This CDR3 spans 17 amino acids. Trimming cost V 5 bases and J 3 bases; bases outside gene matches: 13. Germline V gene data show CDR1 as LNHDA and CDR2 as SQIVND (reference sequence). The CDR3 coding sequence is TGTGCCAGTAGTTCCTGGGACAGAAGATATCTCAATCAGCCCCAGCATTTT. Translated, it gives CASSSWDRRYLNQPQHF.

This rearrangement joins TRBV6-5 to TRBJ2-5; the D gene is possibly TRBD1 (5 bases). The V end lost 7 bases, the J end lost 4 bases, and 13 bases lay between the germline ends. The CDR3 contains 13 residues. Germline V CDR1 and CDR2: MNHEY, SVGAGI. The CDR3, as DNA: TGTGCCAGCAACCAAAAGGGGCGAGAGACCCAGTACTTC. It is translated as CASNQKGRETQYF.

This clone occurred a few times. This rearrangement joins TRBV4-1 to TRBJ1-1; D not certain. This CDR3 is 13 amino acids long. Germline CDR1 and CDR2: MGHRA and YSYEKL. Trimming removed 4 bases from V and 4 bases from J, with 10 bases in between. The CDR3 coding sequence is TGCGCCAGCAGCCCAACAATTCCCACTGAAGCTTTCTTT. The encoded protein is CASSPTIPTEAFF.

This chain joins TRBV5-4 and TRBJ1-2; TRBD1 matches at 11 bases. The CDR3 has 14 amino acids. Germline V gene lookup returns CDR1 SGHNT and CDR2 YYREEE (reference sequence). V lost 0 bases and J lost 7; bases outside the gene matches: 2. The CDR3 DNA reads TGTGCCAGCAGCTTGGCCGGGACAGGGGGTGGCTACACCTTC. Its protein product is CASSLAGTGGGYTF.

This sequence joins TRBV10-3 and TRBJ2-1; TRBD2 matches at 13 bases. Germline V gene data show CDR1 as ENHRY and CDR2 as SYGVKD. V lost 4 bases and J lost 10; bases outside the gene matches: 4. This CDR3 contains 14 residues. CDR3 DNA: TGTGCCATCAGTGGACTAGCGGGGGGCGGGGAGCAGTTCTTC. It yields the protein CAISGLAGGGEQFF.

The rearrangement joins TRBV7-3 to TRBJ1-2; D is uncertain. Germline CDR1 SGHTA, CDR2 FQGTGA. This CDR3 comprises 17 residues. V lost 8 bases and J 5 bases, leaving 27 bases between the germline ends. CDR3 DNA sequence: TGTGCCAGCCCCCGGAGGACTGCCAAGTGCCGACATTATGGCTACACCTTC. Its translation: CASPRRTAKCRHYGYTF.

This chain joins TRBV7-7 and TRBJ1-4, with D maybe TRBD1 (6 bases). Germline CDR1 reads SSHAT; CDR2 reads FNYEAQ (reference sequence). The CDR3 has 12 residues. V was shortened by 10 bases and J by 8 bases, with 14 bases between the two germline ends. As DNA, the CDR3 is TGTGCCACCGGACAGAAGGGAGAAAAACTGTTTTTT. Protein: CATGQKGEKLFF.

The genes are TRBV6-1 and TRBJ2-5; weak D call: TRBD2 (6 bases). The CDR3 covers 15 residues. V lost 4 bases and J 1 base, leaving 13 bases between the germline ends. CDR1 and CDR2 from the germline V gene are MNHNS and SASEGT. CDR3 loop: CASSGETRGQETQYF. CDR3 in DNA: TGTGCCAGCAGTGGTGAGACTAGAGGCCAAGAGACCCAGTACTTC.

This clone came up a few times. The chain carries TRBV30 and TRBJ1-1; TRBD1 aligns across 7 bases. Germline V gives CDR1 GTSNPN, CDR2 SVGIG (reference sequence). V was pared by 0 bases and J by 3 bases, with 1 base of the junction left unmatched. The CDR3 loop spans 13 amino acids. The CDR3 DNA reads as TGTGCCTGGAGTGTAGGGGGCCACACTGAAGCTTTCTTT. Residues: CAWSVGGHTEAFF.

V and J are TRBV10-3 and TRBJ1-1, with 8 bases lining up with TRBD1. The V gene end was trimmed by 1 base and the J gene end by 4 bases; junction bases not matched to a gene: 8. Germline CDR1 and CDR2: ENHRY and SYGVKD. This CDR3 is built from 16 residues. The CDR3: CAISEFSQGATTEAFF. The CDR3 nucleotides are TGTGCCATCAGTGAGTTCAGCCAGGGGGCTACCACTGAAGCTTTCTTT.

The chain couples TRBV4-2 to TRBJ2-1; TRBD2 might be the D (5 bases). Trimming took off 0 bases at V and 3 bases at J, with 12 bases between the two ends. The CDR3 is made up of 16 amino acids. The germline V gene has CDR1 LGHNA and CDR2 YNFKEQ. The CDR3 DNA reads as TGTGCCAGCAGCCAAGACTGGACTGGAAACTACAATGAGCAGTTCTTC. This encodes CASSQDWTGNYNEQFF.

Remarks on this clone: This same CDR3 is encoded by further DNA sequences in the sample. V is TRBV5-1 and J is TRBJ2-7, with unresolved D. The CDR3 has 13 residues. Germline-derived CDR1 and CDR2 are SGHRS and YFSETQ. Trimming took 5 bases from V and 1 from J, leaving 10 bases between them. CDR3 region: CASSLDGSYEQYF. In DNA form, the CDR3 reads TGCGCCAGCAGTCTGGACGGATCCTACGAGCAGTACTTC.

This chain uses TRBV30 with TRBJ2-6; D possibly corresponds to TRBD2 (6 bases). The CDR3 has 19 amino acids. CDR1 and CDR2 from the germline V gene are GTSNPN and SVGIG (reference sequence). V was pared by 3 bases and J by 0 bases, with 21 bases between. The CDR3 region has the DNA TGTGCCTGGAGCGCACTAGGGGTAGCGGTGTTCTCTGGGGCCAACGTCCTGACTTTC. Protein: CAWSALGVAVFSGANVLTF.

This chain connects TRBV5-1 to TRBJ2-1; 10 bases fit TRBD2. CDR1 is SGHRS, CDR2 YFSETQ, per germline. Trimming at V came to 0 bases and at J to 6 bases, leaving 6 bases not matched to a gene. This CDR3 comprises 16 residues. CDR3 in DNA: TGCGCCAGCAGCTTGGCGCAAGCGGGGGGGCTCAATGAGCAGTTCTTC. It is translated as CASSLAQAGGLNEQFF.

V gene TRBV7-3 combines with J gene TRBJ2-7, with D maybe TRBD1 (6 bases). The CDR3 is made up of 16 amino acids. Trimming took 3 bases from V and 3 from J, leaving 18 bases between them. From germline, CDR1 is SGHTA and CDR2 FQGTGA. The CDR3 nucleotides are TGTGCCAGCAGCTTTAACAGACAGGAAAGTTTCTACGAGCAGTACTTC. Translated, it gives CASSFNRQESFYEQYF.

The chain couples TRBV5-1 to TRBJ2-3, with 7 nucleotides matching TRBD1. Looked up from germline, CDR1 is SGHRS and CDR2 is YFSETQ. The V and J ends lost 0 bases and 10 bases, in that order; junction bases with no gene match: 2. The CDR3 extends over 12 amino acids. Here the CDR3 reads CASSLEGAPQYF. CDR3 nucleotide sequence: TGCGCCAGCAGCTTGGAGGGGGCACCGCAGTATTTT.